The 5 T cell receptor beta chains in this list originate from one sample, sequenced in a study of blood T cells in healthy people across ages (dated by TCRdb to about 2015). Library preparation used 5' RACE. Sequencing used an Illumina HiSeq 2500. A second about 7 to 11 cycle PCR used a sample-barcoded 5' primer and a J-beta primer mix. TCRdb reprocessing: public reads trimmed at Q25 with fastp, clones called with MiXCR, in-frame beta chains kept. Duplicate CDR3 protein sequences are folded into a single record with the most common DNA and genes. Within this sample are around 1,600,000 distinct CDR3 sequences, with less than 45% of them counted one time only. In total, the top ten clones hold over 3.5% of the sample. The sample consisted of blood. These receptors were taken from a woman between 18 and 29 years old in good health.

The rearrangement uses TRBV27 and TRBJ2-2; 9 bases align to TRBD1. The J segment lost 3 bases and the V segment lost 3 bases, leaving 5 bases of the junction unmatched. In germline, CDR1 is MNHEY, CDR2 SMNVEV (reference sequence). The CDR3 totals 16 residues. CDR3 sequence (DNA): TGTGCCAGCAGTTTCGGGACAGGGATAGACACCGGGGAGCTGTTTTTT. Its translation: CASSFGTGIDTGELFF.

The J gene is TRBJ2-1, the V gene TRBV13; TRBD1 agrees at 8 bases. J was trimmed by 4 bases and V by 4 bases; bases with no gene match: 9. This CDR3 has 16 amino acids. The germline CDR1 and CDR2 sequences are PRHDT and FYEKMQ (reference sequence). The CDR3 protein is CASSSRRQGSYNEQFF. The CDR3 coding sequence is TGTGCCAGCAGCTCTAGAAGACAGGGGTCGTACAATGAGCAGTTCTTC.

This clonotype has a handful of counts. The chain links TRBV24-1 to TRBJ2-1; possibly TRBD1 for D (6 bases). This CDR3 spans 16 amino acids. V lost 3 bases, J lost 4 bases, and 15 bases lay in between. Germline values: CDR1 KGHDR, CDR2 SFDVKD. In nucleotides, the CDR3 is TGTGCCACCAGTGATAGGGACACCGGGCGTTACAATGAGCAGTTCTTC. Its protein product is CATSDRDTGRYNEQFF.

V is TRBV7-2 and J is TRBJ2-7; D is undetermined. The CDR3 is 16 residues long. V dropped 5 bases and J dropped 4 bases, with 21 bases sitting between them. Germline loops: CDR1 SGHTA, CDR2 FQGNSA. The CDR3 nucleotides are TGTGCCAGCAGCGATCTGGTGGGTATCGGGCCGTACGAGCAGTACTTC. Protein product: CASSDLVGIGPYEQYF.

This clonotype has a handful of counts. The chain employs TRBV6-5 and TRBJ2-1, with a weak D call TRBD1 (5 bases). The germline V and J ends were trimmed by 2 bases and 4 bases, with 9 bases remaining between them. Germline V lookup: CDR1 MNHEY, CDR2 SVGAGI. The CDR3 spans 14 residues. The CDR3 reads CASSYTTGYNEQFF. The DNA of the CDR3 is TGTGCCAGCAGTTACACCACAGGTTACAATGAGCAGTTCTTC.